This paragraph reports one TCR beta chain. What this receptor recognizes is not known. Per-base quality was not reported, and no clone a single base away is much larger than it. The CDR3 regions of human TCRbeta chains were analyzed by immunosequencing. Per the authors' processing: Repertoire TCRs were checked for matches against a reference library of SARS-CoV-2-specific TCRs that had been generated using the MIRA antigen-specificity platform. Breadth meant the fraction of unique TCRs that were SARS-CoV-2-associated, whereas depth meant the fraction of total T cells that were SARS-CoV-2-associated. Using the MIRA data, every spike-specific TCR was mapped to the spike region that the TCR reacted to and assigned to either a CD4 or a CD8 class. Log10-transformed breadth and depth values were compared by one-way ANOVA with Sidak's multiple comparisons tests. TCRdb carries this immuneACCESS record with in-frame sequences only. Its versions omit some clonotypes, under half of them owing to an unresolved V gene in the studies checked, with the rest unexplained. Clonal size and the V and J genes are those of that table, whereas D and trimming came from the DNA. The sample data list around 100,000 clones, and 87% of these were observed just once. Clones ranked in the top ten supply 2% to 2.5% of the sample.

V is shortened by 3 bases, J by 3 bases, and the region joining them spans 10 bases. The CDR3 starts with the cysteine, ends with the phenylalanine, and has 14 residues. The CDR3 DNA has 42 bases and is translated from base 1. The germline V gene specifies SGHTS as CDR1 and YDEGEE as CDR2. The sample belongs to a study of T cell responses to AZD1222 COVID-19 vaccine (dated by TCRdb to about 2021). Regarding the study in general: A total of just over 230 trial participants underwent TCR sequencing, of whom 200 to 220 had received two doses of AZD1222 and some 25 had received two doses of the MenACWY control vaccine. Enrollment into the trials was organized by age into subgroups of 18-55, 56-69 and 70-plus years, and those subgroups contained around 150, 28 and 57 TCR-sequenced participants, respectively. The investigation overall reported the following: Participants were mostly white British, with more females than males. The authors suggested clonal diversity may have been underestimated. The 56-69-year group was small, and its depth increase did not reach significance, likely because of low power. Conclusions about previously exposed vaccinees are limited, since just a handful of AZD1222 recipients were seropositive for SARS-CoV-2 at baseline. The vaccine-associated CD4 TCRs covered the entire spike protein, and the dominant responses fell in regions 160-218 and 743-854. Nearly half of unique spike-specific TCRs reportedly recognized epitopes outside regions mutated in the B.1.351 and B.1.1.7 variants. A significant rise in spike-specific TCR breadth and depth was observed after two AZD1222 doses relative to day 0 and relative to MenACWY recipients. Because no samples from the day 14 peak response were available, repertoires could be characterized only after the peak T cell response.

The time point label for this specimen denotes: about 28 days (+/-7) after the second vaccine dose. Because spike-specific TCR depth and breadth did not differ between the two schedules, AZD1222 recipients who got a second dose at roughly 4 weeks were pooled with those who got a second dose at roughly 12 weeks. Vaccinee samples were obtained from the UK trials COV001 and COV002, which included a single-blind randomized controlled phase 2/3 trial of AZD1222 (ChAdOx1 nCoV-19) in healthy adults. For TCRbeta chain sequencing, PBMC samples from trial participants were taken at day 0 and at day 28 after the second dose.

The chain links TRBV5-8 with TRBJ1-5, and TRBD1 may be the D gene, going by 5 matching bases. This receptor was identified in an adult who received the AZD1222 COVID-19 vaccine. Sequences were derived from peripheral blood, sampled 28 days after the second AZD1222 dose. The encoded CDR3 is CASSWDGDNQPQHF. The base sequence is TGTGCCAGCAGCTGGGACGGAGACAATCAGCCCCAGCATTTT.